This TCR beta chain stems from a study of post-analysis software for immune sequencing data. About the research overall: Several disease courses (relapsing-remitting, secondary progressive and progressive-relapsing) of multiple sclerosis were included. Study-level points and caveats: Five TRBV segments occurring more often in patients than controls included TRBV5-6, TRBV5-1 and TRBV20-1.

This clonotype showed up many times. The target antigen is unknown. Every TCR beta cDNA library bore unique molecular identifiers. Approximately 500,000 cDNA molecules were recovered from an input of about 0.95 to 11 million T cells. TCRdb fed the PCR reads into MiXCR, producing one record per CDR3 protein. The sample has hundreds of thousands of distinct CDR3 sequences, roughly 29% seen once; the top ten hold 0.55% to 0.65%. This CDR3 has 14 residues. CDR1 is SGHRS and CDR2 is YFSETQ in the germline V gene. Trimming cost V 1 base and J 6 bases; bases outside gene matches: 5. Sequencing used blood. This clonotype originated in a girl aged 10-17 years with multiple sclerosis. The rearrangement joins TRBV5-1 to TRBJ2-7, with 9 bases matching TRBD1. DNA of the CDR3: TGCGCCAGCAGCTTGCGGGACAGGGCGGGCGAGCAGTACTTC. It codes for CASSLRDRAGEQYF.